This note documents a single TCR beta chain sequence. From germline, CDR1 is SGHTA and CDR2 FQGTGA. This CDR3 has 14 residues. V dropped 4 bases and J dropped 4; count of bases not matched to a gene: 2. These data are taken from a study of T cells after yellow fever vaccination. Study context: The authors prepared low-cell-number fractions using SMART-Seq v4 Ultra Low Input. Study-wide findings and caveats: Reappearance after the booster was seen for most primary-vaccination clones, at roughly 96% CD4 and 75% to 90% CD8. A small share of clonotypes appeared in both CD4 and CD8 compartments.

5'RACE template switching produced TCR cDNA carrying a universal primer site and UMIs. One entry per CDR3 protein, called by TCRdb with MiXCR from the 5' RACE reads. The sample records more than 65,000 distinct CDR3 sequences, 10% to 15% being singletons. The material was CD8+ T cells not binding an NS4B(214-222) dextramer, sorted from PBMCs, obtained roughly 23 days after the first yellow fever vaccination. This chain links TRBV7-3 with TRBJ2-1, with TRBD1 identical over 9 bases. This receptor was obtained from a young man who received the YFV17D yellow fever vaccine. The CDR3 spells CASSSTGGYNEQFF. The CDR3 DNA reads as TGTGCCAGCAGCTCGACAGGGGGGTACAATGAGCAGTTCTTC.